One TCR beta chain is described in this entry. Which antigen it targets is not known. No much larger clonotype is one base removed from it; base qualities were not supplied. The sample is drawn from a study of T cell repertoires in cytomegalovirus infection (dated by TCRdb to the late 2010s). Regarding the study in general: Donor HLA type was relevant to the analysis, because carriage of CMV infection together with the matching HLA type was indicated by public TCR beta signatures. The study at large found these results: In the ex vivo response, HLA-C-restricted CMV-specific TCR beta clonotypes were dominant, and in two of eight donors the single most frequent clonotype came from this HLA-C-restricted group. In both this cohort and an independent cohort of 300 to 450 donors, the cumulative frequency of public TCR beta family members distinguished carriers of CMV infection plus the relevant HLA type.

Sequencing was performed on an Illumina HiSeq 1500. TCRdb cleaned the public reads at Q25 with fastp, built clones with MiXCR and kept in-frame beta chains. Rows merge per CDR3 protein into single entries with the most common DNA and genes. Across this sample there are fewer than 550,000 distinct CDR3 sequences, with about 26% seen only once. In total, the top ten clones hold roughly 13% of the sample. This sequence was found in a human donor in good health (CMV status not recorded). Some clones in this sample may be carry-over from other donors' samples. The sample was PBMCs.

The sequenced DNA: TGTGCCAGCAGACTCGAGAACTTGGGGCCCCAGCATTTT. It encodes CASRLENLGPQHF. The chain links TRBV12-3 or TRBV12-4 with TRBJ1-5; the D segment cannot be called with confidence. V was cut back by 6 bases and J by 9 bases, leaving a gap of 15 bases between them. There are 13 amino acids in the CDR3, from cysteine to phenylalanine inclusive. Kept here is only the CDR3 DNA, which spans 39 bases and is read in frame from base 1.